The next 16 T cell receptor beta chains were all read from a single sample in a study of cytomegalovirus exposure and HLA in healthy donors. Primers for the PCR totalled 60 Vbeta and 13 Jbeta. The data were produced by immunoSEQ multiplex PCR, yet TCRdb's version contains in-frame clones alone and is incomplete. The table includes just over 150,000 clones, approximately 79% detected once. What was sequenced was PBMCs. Receptors were obtained from a woman between 50 and 59 years old in good health and CMV-seropositive.

As to this clone: Other DNA sequences in this sample translate to the same CDR3. V gene TRBV19 combines with J gene TRBJ1-2; 7 bases map to TRBD1. CDR3 length equals 15 residues. The ends lost 7 bases at V and 4 bases at J; junction bases unmatched: 12. Per germline, CDR1 LNHDA and CDR2 SQIVND (reference sequence). CDR3 amino acids: CASTTTGPLLYGYTF. CDR3 coding DNA: TGTGCCAGTACTACGACAGGGCCCCTCCTCTATGGCTACACCTTC.

The chain recombines TRBV7-8 with TRBJ2-5; 8 bases map to TRBD1. V was pared by 1 base and J by 4 bases, with 5 bases of the junction left unmatched. Per germline, CDR1 SGHVS and CDR2 FQNEAQ. This CDR3 is 15 amino acids long. The CDR3 loop reads CASSLEAGGIETQYF. DNA of the CDR3: TGTGCCAGCAGCTTAGAGGCAGGGGGCATAGAGACCCAGTACTTC.

J is TRBJ2-5 and V is TRBV7-9, with D perhaps TRBD2 (6 bases). V dropped 0 bases and J dropped 2 bases, with 10 bases sitting between them. Germline V gene data show CDR1 as SEHNR and CDR2 as FQNEAQ (reference sequence). This CDR3 comprises 15 residues. The chain's CDR3 is CASSLALGGQETQYF. CDR3 in DNA: TGTGCCAGCAGCTTAGCGCTTGGGGGGCAAGAGACCCAGTACTTC. Full variable domain (outside the CDR3, taken from reference TRBV7-9 and TRBJ2-5): DTGVSQNPRHKITKRGQNVTFRCDPISEHNRLYWYRQTLGQGPEFLTYFQNEAQLEKSRLLSDRFSAERPKGSFSTLEIQRTEQGDSAMYLCASSLALGGQETQYFGPGTRLLVL.

V is TRBV11-2 and J is TRBJ1-2; TRBD1 aligns across 9 bases. The germline gives CDR1 SGHAT, CDR2 FQNNGV. The junction had 2 bases not matched to a gene; V was cut back by 5 bases and J by 1 base. The CDR3 is made up of 14 amino acids. CDR3 loop: CASSEGQGNYGYTF. CDR3 bases: TGTGCCAGCAGCGAGGGACAGGGTAACTATGGCTACACCTTC.

The chain joins TRBV7-2 to TRBJ1-2; TRBD1 matches 7 bases. V shed 5 bases, J shed 5 bases, and the junction held 2 bases outside the gene matches. From germline, CDR1 is SGHTA and CDR2 FQGNSA. The CDR3 is made up of 12 amino acids. CDR3 in amino acids: CASSMTGYGYTF. DNA of the CDR3: TGTGCCAGCAGCATGACAGGGTATGGCTACACCTTC.

The chain uses TRBV29-1 and TRBJ1-1; 7 nucleotides match TRBD1. The CDR3 has 20 amino acids. The V and J ends lost 3 bases and 5 bases, in that order; junction bases with no gene match: 27. In germline, CDR1 is SQVTM, CDR2 ANQGSEA. The CDR3 DNA reads TGCAGCGTTGATGAGTGGCGGGACAGAATGCCTAAGGCCGGAGAGACTGAAGCTTTCTTT. Residues: CSVDEWRDRMPKAGETEAFF.

The chain links TRBV7-9 to TRBJ2-1, with a possible D match to TRBD1 (6 bases). The germline V and J ends were trimmed by 2 bases and 10 bases, with 15 bases remaining between them. CDR3 size: 14 residues. The V gene's germline CDR1 is SEHNR and CDR2 FQNEAQ (reference sequence). This CDR3 is CASSLSSGAKEQFF. The CDR3 DNA sequence: TGTGCCAGCAGCTTATCTTCAGGGGCCAAGGAGCAGTTCTTC.

This clone has more than one count but fewer than ten. The chain links TRBV5-1 to TRBJ2-2, with 7 bases fitting TRBD1. The CDR3 extends over 14 amino acids. The germline V gene has CDR1 SGHRS and CDR2 YFSETQ. V dropped 7 bases and J dropped 2; count of bases not matched to a gene: 5. CDR3 nucleotide sequence: TGCGCCAGCCGGGGACAGATAAACACCGGGGAGCTGTTTTTT. It translates to CASRGQINTGELFF.

The V gene is TRBV6-5, the J gene TRBJ2-7, with 9 bases fitting TRBD1. Trimming removed 0 bases from V and 0 bases from J; junction bases left unmatched: 0. Germline V lookup: CDR1 MNHEY, CDR2 SVGAGI. This CDR3 has 15 amino acids. The CDR3 sequence: CASSYSGQGSYEQYF. The CDR3 nucleotides are TGTGCCAGCAGTTACTCGGGACAGGGCTCCTACGAGCAGTACTTC.

A remark on this clone: The same CDR3 arises from other DNA sequences in this sample as well. CDR3 bases: TGTGCCAGCAGCTTAGGACAGGGATCCACAGATACGCAGTATTTT. This sequence encodes CASSLGQGSTDTQYF. The rearrangement uses TRBV7-2 and TRBJ2-3; 7 bases agree with TRBD1. The CDR3 has 15 amino acids. The germline V gene has CDR1 SGHTA and CDR2 FQGNSA. J gave up 2 bases and V 1 base, and 3 bases lay outside the gene matches.

The J gene is TRBJ1-1, the V gene TRBV18, with 8 bases aligning to TRBD1. This CDR3 has 15 residues. The V segment lost 3 bases and the J segment 7 bases; nucleotides outside the gene matches: 10. Germline CDR1 KGHSH, CDR2 LQKENI. This chain's CDR3 is CASSPKPGTGNEAFF. CDR3 coding DNA: TGTGCCAGCTCACCCAAACCCGGGACAGGAAATGAAGCTTTCTTT.

This clone has more than one count but fewer than ten. The rearrangement uses TRBV27 and TRBJ2-7, with D maybe TRBD1 (6 bases). V shed 4 bases and J shed 7 bases, with 17 bases lying between them. Germline V gene sequence: CDR1 MNHEY, CDR2 SMNVEV (reference sequence). The CDR3 has 14 amino acids. The CDR3 DNA is TGTGCCAGCAGTTCGACACAGGGCTCGGGAGAGCAGTACTTC. This translates into CASSSTQGSGEQYF.

The chain recombines TRBV13 with TRBJ2-7, with TRBD1 identical over 8 bases. The CDR3 runs 16 residues. The trim removed 0 bases at V and 5 bases at J, leaving 9 bases unmatched. The germline V gene has CDR1 PRHDT and CDR2 FYEKMQ (reference sequence). The CDR3 DNA follows: TGTGCCAGCAGCTTAGGCCTGACAGGGGTGGGCAACGAGCAGTACTTC. Protein sequence: CASSLGLTGVGNEQYF. Full variable domain (outside the CDR3, taken from reference TRBV13 and TRBJ2-7): AAGVIQSPRHLIKEKRETATLKCYPIPRHDTVYWYQQGPGQDPQFLISFYEKMQSDKGSIPDRFSAQQFSDYHSELNMSSLELGDSALYFCASSLGLTGVGNEQYFGPGTRLTVT.

The rearrangement links TRBV7-9 to TRBJ2-7; the match to TRBD2 covers 14 bases. This CDR3 contains 15 residues. The germline gives CDR1 SEHNR, CDR2 FQNEAQ (reference sequence). Trimming cost V 5 bases and J 7 bases; bases outside gene matches: 7. CDR3 region: CASSLSGTSGGEQYF. CDR3 coding DNA: TGTGCCAGCAGCCTAAGTGGGACTAGCGGGGGAGAGCAGTACTTC.

V gene TRBV4-2 combines with J gene TRBJ1-1; TRBD1 matches at 9 bases. The CDR3 is 15 amino acids. The ends lost 1 base at V and 4 bases at J; junction bases unmatched: 4. In germline, CDR1 is LGHNA, CDR2 YNFKEQ. This CDR3 is CASSQGGQGGTEAFF. CDR3 bases: TGTGCCAGCAGCCAAGGGGGACAGGGCGGCACTGAAGCTTTCTTT.

The chain carries TRBV5-1 and TRBJ1-5; unclear D gene. Germline CDR1 and CDR2: SGHRS and YFSETQ. Trimming cost V 3 bases and J 5 bases, with 9 bases left between them. The CDR3 extends over 13 amino acids. The CDR3 sequence: CASSSTPYQPQHF. The DNA for the CDR3 is TGCGCCAGCAGCTCTACCCCGTATCAGCCCCAGCATTTT.